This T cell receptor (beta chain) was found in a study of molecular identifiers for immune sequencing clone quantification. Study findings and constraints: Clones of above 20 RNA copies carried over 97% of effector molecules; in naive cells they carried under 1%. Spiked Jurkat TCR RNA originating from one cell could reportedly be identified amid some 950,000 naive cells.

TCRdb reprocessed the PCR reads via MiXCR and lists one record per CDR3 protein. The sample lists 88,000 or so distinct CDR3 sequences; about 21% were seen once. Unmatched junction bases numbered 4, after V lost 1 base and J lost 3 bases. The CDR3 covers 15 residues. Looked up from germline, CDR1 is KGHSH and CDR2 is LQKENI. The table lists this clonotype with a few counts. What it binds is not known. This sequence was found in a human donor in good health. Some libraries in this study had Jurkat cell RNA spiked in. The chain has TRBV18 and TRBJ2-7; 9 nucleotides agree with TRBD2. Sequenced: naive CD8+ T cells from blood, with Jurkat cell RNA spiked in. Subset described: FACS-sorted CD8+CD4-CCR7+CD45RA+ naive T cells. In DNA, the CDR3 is TGTGCCAGCTCACCACAAGCGGGAGGAAACTACGAGCAGTACTTC. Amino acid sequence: CASSPQAGGNYEQYF.